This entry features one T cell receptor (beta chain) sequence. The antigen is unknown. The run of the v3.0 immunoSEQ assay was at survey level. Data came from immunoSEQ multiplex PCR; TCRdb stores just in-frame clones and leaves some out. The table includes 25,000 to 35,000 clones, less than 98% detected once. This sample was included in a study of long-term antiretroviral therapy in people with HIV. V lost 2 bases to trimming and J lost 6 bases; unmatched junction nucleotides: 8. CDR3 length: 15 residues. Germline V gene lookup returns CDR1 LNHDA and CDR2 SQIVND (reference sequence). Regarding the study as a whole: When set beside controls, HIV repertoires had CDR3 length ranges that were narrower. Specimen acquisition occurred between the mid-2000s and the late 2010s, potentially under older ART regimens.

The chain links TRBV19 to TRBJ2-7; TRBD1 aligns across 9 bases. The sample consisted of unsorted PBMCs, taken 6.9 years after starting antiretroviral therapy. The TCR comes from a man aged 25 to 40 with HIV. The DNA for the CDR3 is TGTGCCAGTAGTATAAGGGGACAGGGAAACGTCGAGCAGTACTTC. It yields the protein CASSIRGQGNVEQYF.